A single sample is the source of the 2 T cell receptor beta chains below, sequenced in a study of technical replicates of blood from a few donors. The assay was immunoSEQ multiplex PCR, and TCRdb's table has in-frame clones only and misses some. The sample contains tens of thousands of clones, about 91% of which appear only once. The material sequenced was T cells isolated from PBMCs. These receptor sequences come from a human donor in good health.

The chain carries TRBV7-9 and TRBJ2-3, with TRBD1 as a possible D gene (5 bases). The V end lost 8 bases, the J end lost 2 bases, and 23 bases lay between the germline ends. The CDR3 contains 17 residues. Germline V lookup: CDR1 SEHNR, CDR2 FQNEAQ (reference sequence). The CDR3 DNA is TGTGCCAGCCCCCATGAAGGGGCACCTCGGCCCACAGATACGCAGTATTTT. Protein: CASPHEGAPRPTDTQYF.

The chain links TRBV29-1 to TRBJ1-6; D possibly corresponds to TRBD1 (6 bases). The germline gives CDR1 SQVTM, CDR2 ANQGSEA. The CDR3 has 13 amino acids. V lost 6 bases, J lost 4 bases, and 10 bases lay in between. In DNA, the CDR3 is TGCAGCGTACAGGGCGGGTATAATTCACCCCTCCACTTT. It specifies CSVQGGYNSPLHF.